The 15 T cell receptor beta chains below all came from one sample that was sequenced in a study of cytomegalovirus exposure and HLA in healthy donors. The PCR was carried out with 60 Vbeta primers and 13 Jbeta primers. Measured with immunoSEQ multiplex PCR; TCRdb has only the in-frame clones, and not every one. The sample comprises about 130,000 clones, 80% to 85% of which are singletons, and over 1% rests with the top ten. Source material: PBMCs. These receptors were taken from a boy aged 5 to 17 in good health and CMV-seronegative.

The chain carries TRBV5-1 and TRBJ1-1; D possibly corresponds to TRBD1 (6 bases). Germline CDR1 is SGHRS and CDR2 is YFSETQ. The V gene lost 4 bases and the J gene lost 3 bases, with 16 bases spanning the gap. The CDR3 contains 15 residues. The CDR3: CASSGGQFQDTEAFF. The CDR3 bases are TGCGCCAGCAGCGGAGGACAGTTCCAGGACACTGAAGCTTTCTTT.

This rearrangement joins TRBV7-3 to TRBJ2-1; TRBD1 is a possible D gene (6 bases). CDR1 SGHTA and CDR2 FQGTGA come from the germline V gene. V was shortened by 9 bases and J by 8 bases, with 17 bases between the two germline ends. This CDR3 comprises 13 residues. CDR3 sequence (DNA): TGTGCCAGTAGCCCGGGGCCAGGGGATGAGCAGTTCTTC. As protein: CASSPGPGDEQFF.

This clone was found a few times. The V and J genes are TRBV9 and TRBJ1-1; possibly TRBD1 for D (5 bases). Germline values: CDR1 SGDLS, CDR2 YYNGEE. The CDR3 length is 14 residues. The V end lost 3 bases, the J end lost 4 bases, and 13 bases lay between the germline ends. The CDR3 region is CASSESGGGTEAFF. The CDR3 DNA is TGTGCCAGCAGCGAGTCGGGCGGGGGCACTGAAGCTTTCTTT.

The V call is TRBV4-2, the J call TRBJ2-1, with a weak D call TRBD2 (5 bases). V lost 5 bases and J lost 4, with 12 bases in between. Germline V gene sequence: CDR1 LGHNA, CDR2 YNFKEQ. This CDR3 comprises 14 residues. CDR3 DNA: TGTGCCAGCAGCGATGGACTTTCTTACAATGAGCAGTTCTTC. Protein sequence: CASSDGLSYNEQFF.

The V gene is TRBV7-9, the J gene TRBJ2-3, with 8 bases that match TRBD1. V was clipped by 5 bases and J by 1 base; unmatched bases: 5. The germline gives CDR1 SEHNR, CDR2 FQNEAQ (reference sequence). The CDR3 is 15 residues long. CDR3 bases: TGTGCCAGCAGCCCGCCGGACAGGGGCACAGATACGCAGTATTTT. It yields the protein CASSPPDRGTDTQYF. Drawing the rest from reference TRBV7-9 and TRBJ2-3, the complete variable domain is DTGVSQNPRHKITKRGQNVTFRCDPISEHNRLYWYRQTLGQGPEFLTYFQNEAQLEKSRLLSDRFSAERPKGSFSTLEIQRTEQGDSAMYLCASSPPDRGTDTQYFGPGTRLTVL.

The chain combines TRBV7-9 with TRBJ1-1; D remains unclear. Germline-derived CDR1 and CDR2 are SEHNR and FQNEAQ (reference sequence). CDR3 size: 14 residues. V lost 3 bases to trimming and J lost 1 base, with 9 bases between them. The CDR3 loop is CASSFIQRNTEAFF. Here the CDR3 DNA reads TGTGCCAGCAGCTTTATACAACGGAACACTGAAGCTTTCTTT.

This chain links TRBV9 with TRBJ2-7; 9 nucleotides agree with TRBD2. Trimming took 4 bases from V and 0 from J; bases not matched to a gene: 2. CDR3 length: 14 residues. Per the germline V gene, CDR1 is SGDLS and CDR2 is YYNGEE. CDR3 amino acids: CASSLAGSSYEQYF. The CDR3 DNA follows: TGTGCCAGCAGCCTAGCGGGGAGCTCCTACGAGCAGTACTTC.

The J gene is TRBJ2-1, the V gene TRBV6-5; D possibly corresponds to TRBD2 (5 bases). The V gene lost 2 bases and the J gene lost 1 base, with 9 bases spanning the gap. The CDR3 is made up of 15 amino acids. Germline CDR1 and CDR2: MNHEY and SVGAGI. The CDR3 reads CASSYVGVSYNEQFF. DNA for the CDR3: TGTGCCAGCAGTTACGTGGGAGTATCCTACAATGAGCAGTTCTTC.

The chain joins TRBV15 to TRBJ2-3; 9 bases are shared with TRBD2. Trimming took 5 bases from V and 2 from J; bases not matched to a gene: 11. The CDR3 runs to 17 residues. Germline V lookup: CDR1 LNHNV, CDR2 YYDKDF (reference sequence). The DNA for the CDR3 is TGTGCCACCAGCTATAGTTGGGCTAGCGGGGCCACAGATACGCAGTATTTT. It yields the protein CATSYSWASGATDTQYF.

J is TRBJ2-3 and V is TRBV4-3; D is perhaps TRBD1 (5 bases). The CDR3 consists of 16 residues. Germline CDR1 reads LGHNA; CDR2 reads YSLEER. The V and J ends lost 1 base and 2 bases respectively, with 13 bases between them. Here the CDR3 DNA reads TGCGCCAGCAGCCAAGGGTCGACAGCGTTCACAGATACGCAGTATTTT. Translated, it gives CASSQGSTAFTDTQYF.

The chain carries TRBV6-1 and TRBJ2-5, with TRBD1 matching 7 bases. CDR1 and CDR2 (germline): MNHNS, SASEGT. The CDR3 has 13 amino acids. Trimming took 6 bases from V and 3 from J; bases not matched to a gene: 4. The CDR3, as DNA: TGTGCCAGCAGGCCAACAGGGGAAGAGACCCAGTACTTC. Protein: CASRPTGEETQYF.

This chain joins TRBV12-5 and TRBJ1-2, with a tentative D call TRBD1 (6 bases). Between the trimmed V and J ends, which lost 0 bases and 2 bases, there was a span of 7 bases. Germline V CDR1 and CDR2: LGHNT, FRNRAP. This CDR3 has 14 amino acids. CDR3 loop: CASGLVRGNYGYTF. The CDR3 DNA sequence: TGTGCTAGTGGTTTGGTAAGGGGGAACTATGGCTACACCTTC. Supplemented by reference TRBV12-5 and TRBJ1-2, the full variable domain reads DARVTQTPRHKVTEMGQEVTMRCQPILGHNTVFWYRQTMMQGLELLAYFRNRAPLDDSGMPKDRFSAEMPDATLATLKIQPSEPRDSAVYFCASGLVRGNYGYTFGSGTRLTVV.

V gene TRBV14 combines with J gene TRBJ1-2, with D possibly being TRBD1 (6 bases). V gave up 0 bases and J gave up 5 bases, with 10 bases separating them. The CDR3 is 14 residues long. CDR1 and CDR2 from the germline V gene are SGHDN and FVKESK. The CDR3 bases are TGTGCCAGCAGCCAAGATCGAGGACAGTATGGCTACACCTTC. Amino acids: CASSQDRGQYGYTF.

The chain is built from TRBV18 and TRBJ1-1; weak D call: TRBD1 (5 bases). Deletions cut 6 bases from V and 5 bases from J, with 13 bases between. Germline loops: CDR1 KGHSH, CDR2 LQKENI. The CDR3 is 13 amino acids. CDR3 DNA sequence: TGTGCCAGCTCCTATAACAGGCTAACTGAAGCTTTCTTT. This gives the protein CASSYNRLTEAFF.

The chain employs TRBV4-1 and TRBJ2-1, with 10 positions matching TRBD2. CDR1 is MGHRA and CDR2 is YSYEKL in the germline V gene. The length of the CDR3 is 15 residues. V was clipped by 5 bases and J by 5 bases; unmatched bases: 6. CDR3 coding DNA: TGCGCCAGCAGCGGAGCGGGAGGGCCACACAATGAGCAGTTCTTC. Encoded protein: CASSGAGGPHNEQFF.